The rows below give T cell receptor beta chains drawn from one sample of a study of blood T cell repertoires in COVID-19. The assay was immunoSEQ multiplex PCR, and TCRdb's table has in-frame clones only and misses some. The table shows nearly 200,000 clones, with 70% to 85% occurring only once. Sample: peripheral blood. Receptors were obtained from a human donor with acute or convalescent COVID-19. The donor label of this sample is uncertain. The CDR3 runs from the conserved cysteine through the conserved F or W. The D gene is left open where the match is weak. Only part of the rows carry a size: once, few, many, or a class if the clone is expanded.

V gene,clone size,J gene,D gene,CDR3 DNA,CDR3 protein
TRBV12-3/TRBV12-4,NA,TRBJ1-1,NA,TGTGCCAGCAGTTCGACACCTTACACTGAAGCTTTCTTT,CASSSTPYTEAFF
TRBV6-5,NA,TRBJ1-3,NA,TGTGCCAGCAGTTACTCGTATCAGGCCACTGGAAACACCATATATTTT,CASSYSYQATGNTIYF
TRBV11-2,NA,TRBJ2-1,NA,TGTGCCAGCAGCTTAGGCGATACCGGGGGAGCTGAGCAGTTCTTC,CASSLGDTGGAEQFF
TRBV5-1,NA,TRBJ1-1,TRBD1,TGCGCCAGCAGCTTGATCCCGGGACAGCTTAACACTGAAGCTTTCTTT,CASSLIPGQLNTEAFF
TRBV3-1/TRBV3-2,NA,TRBJ2-2,TRBD2,TGTGCCAGCAGCCAAGCTCGGAGCGGGGTGAACACCGGGGAGCTGTTTTTT,CASSQARSGVNTGELFF
TRBV11-2,NA,TRBJ1-1,NA,TGTGCCAGCAGCTTAGGTGGAGGGGTCACTGAAGCTTTCTTT,CASSLGGGVTEAFF
TRBV5-8,NA,TRBJ1-3,TRBD1,TGTGCCAGCAGCTCCGGGACAGGTCTGGGTGTTGACACCATATATTTT,CASSSGTGLGVDTIYF
TRBV4-2,NA,TRBJ2-7,TRBD2,TGTGCCAGCAGCCAGTCTCCGACTAGCGGGAGTGGCAACGAGCAGTACTTC,CASSQSPTSGSGNEQYF
TRBV29-1,many,TRBJ2-1,NA,TGCAGCGTTGAACGCGGCAATGAGCAGTTCTTC,CSVERGNEQFF
TRBV5-1,NA,TRBJ2-2,NA,TGCGCCAGCAGAGAGGGAAAGACGACGTCCACCGGGGAGCTGTTTTTT,CASREGKTTSTGELFF
TRBV18,NA,TRBJ2-7,NA,TGTGCCAGCTCACGGACAGCTGGGGTCTACGAGCAGTACTTC,CASSRTAGVYEQYF
TRBV2,NA,TRBJ2-3,TRBD2,TGTGCCAGCAGTGTTCAAGCGGGAGGGAGGAGTGGCACAGATACGCAGTATTTT,CASSVQAGGRSGTDTQYF
TRBV3-1/TRBV3-2,many,TRBJ2-5,TRBD2,TGTGCCAGCAGCCAAGAGCAAGAGGGACTAGCGGGAGACCAAGAGACCCAGTACTTC,CASSQEQEGLAGDQETQYF
TRBV7-9,NA,TRBJ2-1,TRBD2,TGTGCCAGCAGCCGACTAGCGGGGAAAAACAATGAGCAGTTCTTC,CASSRLAGKNNEQFF
TRBV5-4,NA,TRBJ1-1,TRBD1,TGTGCCAGCACCTCAGCCAGGGGGCTGGGCACTGAAGCTTTCTTT,CASTSARGLGTEAFF
TRBV10-3,NA,TRBJ2-2,TRBD1,TGTGCCATCAGATCGGACAGGGGAGACACCGGGGAGCTGTTTTTT,CAIRSDRGDTGELFF
TRBV18,NA,TRBJ1-2,TRBD1,TGTGCCAGCTCCCACGGACAGGGGGCTTATTATGGCTACACCTTC,CASSHGQGAYYGYTF
TRBV25-1,NA,TRBJ2-2,TRBD1,TGTGCCAGCACTAAGGACAGGGACACCGGGGAGCTGTTTTTT,CASTKDRDTGELFF
TRBV3-1/TRBV3-2,once,TRBJ1-2,TRBD1,TGTGCCAGCAGCCCCTGGACAGGGGGTTATGGCTACACCTTC,CASSPWTGGYGYTF
TRBV14,once,TRBJ1-1,NA,TGTGCCAGCAGCCAAGGCGTCACTGAAGCTTTCTTT,CASSQGVTEAFF
TRBV5-4,NA,TRBJ2-5,TRBD1,TGTGCCAGCAGCCGGTGGGACAGCCAAGAGACCCAGTACTTC,CASSRWDSQETQYF
TRBV7-2,NA,TRBJ1-3,NA,TGTGCCAGCAGCTCCCAACAGGGAGGGAACACCATATATTTT,CASSSQQGGNTIYF
TRBV10-3,NA,TRBJ2-6,NA,TGTGCCATCAGTGAGTCGGAGACAGGTGGGGCCAACGTCCTGACTTTC,CAISESETGGANVLTF
TRBV24-1,few,TRBJ2-2,NA,TGTGCCACCAGTGATTGGGGCGGACAAAACACCGGGGAGCTGTTTTTT,CATSDWGGQNTGELFF
TRBV5-1,NA,TRBJ2-2,NA,TGCGCCAGCAGCATGGCGTTCGACACCGGGGAGCTGTTTTTT,CASSMAFDTGELFF
TRBV7-3,NA,TRBJ2-2,TRBD2,TGTGCCAGCAGCCTAGCGGGAGCAGGGACCGGGGAGCTGTTTTTT,CASSLAGAGTGELFF
TRBV27,NA,TRBJ2-7,NA,TGTGCCAGCAGTTCCCGACAGTCTTTCTACTACGAGCAGTACTTC,CASSSRQSFYYEQYF
TRBV2,NA,TRBJ1-2,NA,TGTGCCAGCAGTGATACTGACATCTGGGGCTACACCTTC,CASSDTDIWGYTF
TRBV19,once,TRBJ1-5,NA,TGTGCCAGTACCCACGGACAGTATTTTAGCAATCAGCCCCAGCATTTT,CASTHGQYFSNQPQHF
TRBV12-3/TRBV12-4,NA,TRBJ2-1,NA,TGTGCCAGCAGTTTAAGAGGTAGCAATGAGCAGTTCTTC,CASSLRGSNEQFF
TRBV7-2,NA,TRBJ2-2,TRBD2,TGTGCCAGCACCAAGTGGCTAGCGGGAGTGACCGGGGAGCTGTTTTTT,CASTKWLAGVTGELFF
TRBV30,few,TRBJ2-6,NA,TGTGCCTGGAATTCACAGGGACCCGACGTCCTGACTTTC,CAWNSQGPDVLTF
TRBV6-1,few,TRBJ2-7,TRBD2,TGTGCCAGCAGTGAAGGGGGGAGGGTTCACGAGCAGTACTTC,CASSEGGRVHEQYF
TRBV12-3/TRBV12-4,NA,TRBJ1-1,TRBD1,TGTGCCAGCAGCGGACAGGCGGCGACAACGGCTTTCTTT,CASSGQAATTAFF
TRBV6-5,NA,TRBJ2-2,TRBD2,TGTGCCAGCAGGGGGACTAGCGGGAGCACCGGGGAGCTGTTTTTT,CASRGTSGSTGELFF
TRBV19,NA,TRBJ2-1,NA,TGTGCCAGTAGCCTAGCTAAGGTCAATGAGCAGTTCTTC,CASSLAKVNEQFF
TRBV5-1,NA,TRBJ2-5,TRBD2,TGCGCCAGCAGCAAAGGACTAGCGGGAGGGTACGAGACCCAGTACTTC,CASSKGLAGGYETQYF
TRBV5-6,NA,TRBJ1-2,NA,TGTGCCAGCAGCTTAAGGAGCTTATCCTCCAACTATGGCTACACCTTC,CASSLRSLSSNYGYTF
TRBV7-9,NA,TRBJ2-7,NA,TGTGCCAGCAGCTTAACGGGAAGGTCCTACGAGCAGTACTTC,CASSLTGRSYEQYF
TRBV5-5,few,TRBJ1-1,NA,TGTGCCAGCAGCTTGGGAGTCCAGGGTTTCCCCTCTGAAGCTTTCTTT,CASSLGVQGFPSEAFF